These T cell receptor beta chains were read from a single sample in a study of cytomegalovirus exposure and HLA in healthy donors. The method was immunoSEQ multiplex PCR; TCRdb's version includes in-frame clones alone and lacks a portion of them. The sample records around 150,000 clones, 75% to 80% being singletons. Sequencing was performed on PBMCs. All receptors come from a woman between 35 and 50 years old in good health and CMV-seronegative. The CDR3 runs from the conserved cysteine through the conserved F or W. Each record gives: V gene, D gene, J gene, CDR3 protein, CDR3 DNA. A D gene is named only where the DNA matches it firmly.

v_call: TRBV13; d_call: .; j_call: TRBJ2-7; cdr3_aa: CASRQGLREYEQYF; cdr3_nt: TGTGCCAGCAGACAGGGTTTAAGGGAGTACGAGCAGTACTTC
v_call: TRBV6-1; d_call: .; j_call: TRBJ2-2; cdr3_aa: CASSGSRGLHGELFF; cdr3_nt: TGTGCCAGCAGTGGTTCTCGGGGACTTCACGGGGAGCTGTTTTTT
v_call: TRBV2; d_call: TRBD1; j_call: TRBJ1-5; cdr3_aa: CASSAGGQGNQPQHF; cdr3_nt: TGTGCCAGCAGCGCCGGGGGACAGGGTAATCAGCCCCAGCATTTT
v_call: TRBV5-1; d_call: .; j_call: TRBJ2-1; cdr3_aa: CASSWRANEQFF; cdr3_nt: TGCGCCAGCAGCTGGCGGGCCAATGAGCAGTTCTTC
v_call: TRBV2; d_call: .; j_call: TRBJ1-2; cdr3_aa: CASSPGQLQRGYTF; cdr3_nt: TGTGCCAGCAGCCCCGGACAGCTACAGAGGGGCTACACCTTC
v_call: TRBV10-1; d_call: .; j_call: TRBJ2-3; cdr3_aa: CASSPRVSSTDTQYF; cdr3_nt: TGCGCCAGCAGTCCCAGGGTGTCCAGCACAGATACGCAGTATTTT
v_call: TRBV5-1; d_call: TRBD1; j_call: TRBJ2-3; cdr3_aa: CASSKGTGEDTQYF; cdr3_nt: TGCGCCAGCAGCAAAGGGACAGGGGAAGATACGCAGTATTTT
v_call: TRBV11-2; d_call: .; j_call: TRBJ2-5; cdr3_aa: CASSLGHRFGGAQYF; cdr3_nt: TGTGCCAGCAGCTTGGGGCACAGGTTCGGAGGGGCCCAGTACTTC
v_call: TRBV6-1; d_call: .; j_call: TRBJ2-7; cdr3_aa: CASSEQKWAEQYF; cdr3_nt: TGTGCCAGCAGTGAACAAAAATGGGCCGAGCAGTACTTC
v_call: TRBV6-6; d_call: TRBD1; j_call: TRBJ2-7; cdr3_aa: CASSAGTASYEQYF; cdr3_nt: TGTGCCAGCAGTGCCGGGACAGCGTCCTACGAGCAGTACTTC
v_call: TRBV6-1; d_call: TRBD1; j_call: TRBJ2-5; cdr3_aa: CASSDTGGTETQYF; cdr3_nt: TGTGCCAGCAGTGACACAGGGGGCACGGAGACCCAGTACTTC
v_call: TRBV19; d_call: TRBD1; j_call: TRBJ2-7; cdr3_aa: CASSRTRGTGFFEQYF; cdr3_nt: TGTGCCAGTAGTCGCACCCGCGGGACAGGGTTCTTCGAGCAGTACTTC
v_call: TRBV28; d_call: TRBD2; j_call: TRBJ2-7; cdr3_aa: CASSSFGLAGGLSYEQYF; cdr3_nt: TGTGCCAGCAGTTCTTTCGGACTAGCGGGGGGACTGTCCTACGAGCAGTACTTC
v_call: TRBV7-7; d_call: TRBD1; j_call: TRBJ1-1; cdr3_aa: CASSPAWQGAEAFF; cdr3_nt: TGTGCCAGCAGCCCAGCTTGGCAGGGGGCTGAAGCTTTCTTT
v_call: TRBV18; d_call: .; j_call: TRBJ2-7; cdr3_aa: CASSPGGPVVEQYF; cdr3_nt: TGTGCCAGCTCACCCGGGGGGCCCGTTGTGGAGCAGTACTTC